The T cell receptor beta chain under discussion was sequenced for a study of blood T cell repertoires in COVID-19 (dated by TCRdb to about 2020). In the study overall: The collaborator samples originated in the United States, Italy and Spain and spanned the acute and convalescent phases of COVID-19. The material from the prospective study consisted of cDNA or gDNA derived from T cells, B-cell-depleted T cells, or PBMCs. Deeply sampled blood TCRbeta repertoires from subjects exposed to, actively infected with, or recovered from COVID-19 were included in the dataset. The repertoires were made available in a free public database intended to serve as a resource for research on the immune response to SARS-CoV-2. Samples were obtained from the ongoing ImmuneRACE study (first 160 participants) and from over a thousand subjects provided by 6 global collaborators. A de-identified subject ID, COVID-19 status, age in years and sex were almost always included in the sample metadata. HLA class I and class II types, where available, came from metadata supplied by the sample provider rather than from assay-based typing. What the study reported, not specific to this receptor: How much clinical and demographic metadata was included differed by source and by participant, and the metadata was provided uncurated.

Details on this clone: There is no known antigen for this receptor. Per-base qualities were not stored, and no clone one base away is much larger.

Participants in the prospective study were aged about 18 to 95 years, lived in approximately 26 United States geographic areas, and enrolled through a virtual design. In the prospective study, participants were assigned to cohorts based on the clinical history participants reported in a screening survey and a study questionnaire. Mobile phlebotomists in the prospective study collected whole blood, serum and a nasopharyngeal or oropharyngeal swab from every participant. Additional blood draws and questionnaires over an approximately 2-month period could optionally be provided by prospective study participants. Before DNA extraction, prospective study blood samples were shipped either frozen or at room temperature. Measured from the cysteine to the phenylalanine, the CDR3 is 16 residues long. CDR3 DNA only is kept here, 48 bases in frame from base 1. V and J lose 4 bases and 0 bases, and a span of 15 bases separates them. CDR1 and CDR2, per the germline V gene, are SGHDT and YYEEEE.

TCRbeta CDR3 regions were amplified from genomic DNA by means of the immunoSEQ Assay, a bias-controlled multiplex PCR. In the original analysis: The number of nucleated cells in each sample was estimated by amplification of reference gene primers within the assay. To quantify the absolute abundance of each unique TCRbeta CDR3 rearrangement, sequence reads were collapsed and filtered. Productive Simpson clonality was computed per sample as the square root of Simpson's diversity index over productive rearrangements. Drawn from immuneACCESS, this table holds only the in-frame rearrangements with V and J called that TCRdb kept. Clones are partly lost; checked studies trace under half to an unresolved V gene and leave the rest unexplained. For V, J and clone size, that table is used; D and trimming come from the DNA. The sample includes about 270,000 clones, with approximately 91% observed a single time. Over 2% of the sample goes to the ten largest clones.

This TCR derives from a woman aged 40 to 55 with acute COVID-19. Sequencing input: PBMCs or T cells enriched from blood (not recorded which). The rearranged chain carries TRBV5-6 and TRBJ2-3; a tentative D call is TRBD2 (6 bases match). The nucleotide sequence is given as TGTGCCAGCAGCCATTTAGCGGAACCTAGCACAGATACGCAGTATTTT. It codes for CASSHLAEPSTDTQYF.